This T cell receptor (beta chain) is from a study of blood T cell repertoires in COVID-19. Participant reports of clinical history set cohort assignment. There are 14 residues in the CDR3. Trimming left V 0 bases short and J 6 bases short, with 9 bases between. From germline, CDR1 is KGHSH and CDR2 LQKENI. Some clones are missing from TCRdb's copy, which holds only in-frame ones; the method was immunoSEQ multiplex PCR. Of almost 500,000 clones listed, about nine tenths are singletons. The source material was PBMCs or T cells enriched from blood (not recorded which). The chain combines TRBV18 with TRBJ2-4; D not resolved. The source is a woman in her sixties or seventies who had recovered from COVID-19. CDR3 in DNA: TGTGCCAGCTCACCACCCTCGCCAGTAAACATTCAGTACTTC. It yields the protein CASSPPSPVNIQYF.